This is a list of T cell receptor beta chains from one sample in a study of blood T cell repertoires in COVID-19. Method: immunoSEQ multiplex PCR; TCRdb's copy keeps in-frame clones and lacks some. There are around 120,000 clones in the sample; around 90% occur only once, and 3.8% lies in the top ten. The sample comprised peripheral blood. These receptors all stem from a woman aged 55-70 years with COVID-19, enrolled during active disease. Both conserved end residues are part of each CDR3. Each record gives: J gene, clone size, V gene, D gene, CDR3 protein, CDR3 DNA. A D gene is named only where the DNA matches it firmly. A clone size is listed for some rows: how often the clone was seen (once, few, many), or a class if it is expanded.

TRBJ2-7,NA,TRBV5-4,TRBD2,CASSRPGGTSYEQYF,TGTGCCAGCAGCCGGCCCGGGGGGACCTCCTACGAGCAGTACTTC
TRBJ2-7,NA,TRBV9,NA,CASSVEGNGDYEQYF,TGTGCCAGCAGCGTAGAAGGGAACGGGGACTACGAGCAGTACTTC
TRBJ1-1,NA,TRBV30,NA,CAWSLGHNEAFF,TGTGCCTGGAGCCTAGGACACAATGAAGCTTTCTTT
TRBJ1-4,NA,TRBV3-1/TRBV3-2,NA,CASSQDAGAFNEKLFF,TGTGCCAGCAGCCAAGATGCGGGAGCCTTTAATGAAAAACTGTTTTTT
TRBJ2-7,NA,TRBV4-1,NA,CASRTQGSYEQYF,TGCGCCAGCCGCACCCAGGGTTCCTACGAGCAGTACTTC
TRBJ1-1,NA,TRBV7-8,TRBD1,CASSLGSTGVNTEAFF,TGTGCCAGCAGCTTAGGGTCGACAGGGGTGAACACTGAAGCTTTCTTT
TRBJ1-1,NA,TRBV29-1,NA,CSVRSSPSTEAFF,TGCAGCGTTCGGTCGTCCCCCTCCACTGAAGCTTTCTTT
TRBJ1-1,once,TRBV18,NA,CASSEFSSEAFF,TGTGCCAGCTCAGAGTTTTCGTCTGAAGCTTTCTTT
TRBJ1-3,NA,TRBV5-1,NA,CASSLAPGLGNTIYF,TGCGCCAGCAGCTTGGCCCCCGGGTTGGGAAACACCATATATTTT
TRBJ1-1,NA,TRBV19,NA,CASSPQGLNTEAFF,TGTGCCAGTAGCCCGCAGGGCCTGAACACTGAAGCTTTCTTT
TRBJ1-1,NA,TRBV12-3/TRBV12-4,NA,CASSFLNTEAFF,TGTGCCAGCAGCTTCTTGAACACTGAAGCTTTCTTT
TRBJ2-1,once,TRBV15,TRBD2,CATRTSGTHNEQFF,TGTGCCACCCGTACTAGCGGAACGCACAATGAGCAGTTCTTC
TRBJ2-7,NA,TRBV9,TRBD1,CASSVAGTGDTYEQYF,TGTGCCAGCAGCGTAGCAGGGACAGGCGATACCTACGAGCAGTACTTC
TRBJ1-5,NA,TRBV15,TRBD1,CATSARQGAYQPQHF,TGTGCCACCAGCGCACGACAGGGGGCCTATCAGCCCCAGCATTTT
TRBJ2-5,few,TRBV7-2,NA,CASSLPMQETQYF,TGTGCCAGCAGCTTACCCATGCAAGAGACCCAGTACTTC